The TCR beta chain described here comes from a study of blood T cell repertoires in COVID-19 (TCRdb year 2020). At the level of the whole study: The collaborator samples originated in the United States, Italy and Spain and spanned the acute and convalescent phases of COVID-19. The material from the prospective study consisted of cDNA or gDNA derived from T cells, B-cell-depleted T cells, or PBMCs. The dataset comprised deeply sampled blood TCRbeta repertoires from subjects exposed to, actively infected with, or recovered from COVID-19. A freely available public database, intended as a resource for researchers studying the immune response to SARS-CoV-2, is where the repertoires were released. Samples were obtained from the ongoing ImmuneRACE study (first 160 participants) and from roughly 1,300 subjects provided by 6 global collaborators. A de-identified subject ID, COVID-19 status, age in years and sex were almost always included in the sample metadata. Where available, HLA class I and class II types were taken from metadata supplied by the sample provider and were not determined by assay-based typing. Overall study results and their limits: The quantity of clinical and demographic metadata differed by source and by participant and was supplied without curation.

On this clone: Which antigen it targets is not known. No quality values exist for individual bases; no much larger clone is one base distant.

Collaborating institutions collected whole blood in K2EDTA tubes following their own protocols. For TCRbeta analysis, collaborators shipped samples in one of three forms: frozen whole blood, isolated PBMCs, or DNA extracted from either of those sample types. The immunoSEQ Assay, a bias-controlled multiplex PCR, was used to amplify TCRbeta CDR3 regions from genomic DNA. The authors processed their data as follows. The number of nucleated cells in each sample was estimated from the amplification of reference gene primers within the assay. To quantify the absolute abundance of each unique TCRbeta CDR3 rearrangement, sequence reads were collapsed and filtered. For each sample, productive Simpson clonality was calculated as the square root of Simpson's diversity index across productive rearrangements. Not all clones reach the TCRdb copy of this immuneACCESS table, which keeps in-frame sequences only. Checked studies attribute under half of the gap to unresolved V genes and leave the rest unexplained. V, J and clone size were drawn from that table, and D and trimming were deduced from the DNA. Here the sample has a few hundred thousand clones; around 84% occur a single time. The leading ten clones occupy approximately 13% of the sample.

Sequenced sample: peripheral blood. This TCR was sampled from a human donor in a cohort sampled during active COVID-19.

The CDR3 reads CASSTFRDRTYEQYF. The nucleotide sequence reads TGTGCCAGCTCCACATTTAGGGACAGAACCTACGAGCAGTACTTC. The chain was built from TRBV18 and TRBJ2-7, with 7 bases aligning to TRBD1. From the cysteine through the phenylalanine, the CDR3 covers 15 amino acids. Only the CDR3 region is kept as DNA, spanning 45 bases read in frame from base 1. CDR1 KGHSH and CDR2 LQKENI were looked up in the germline V gene. Trimmed from V: 6 bases; trimmed from J: 2 bases; junction bases lacking a gene match: 10.